This T cell receptor (beta chain) derives from a study of blood T cell repertoires in COVID-19. Libraries were prepared by immunoSEQ multiplex PCR; TCRdb keeps only in-frame clonotypes and omits some of them. The data hold 120,000 to 150,000 clones, with nearly 85% observed a single time. The CDR3 is 13 amino acids. Trimming took off 4 bases at V and 3 bases at J, with 7 bases between the two ends. The germline gives CDR1 LGHDT, CDR2 YNNKEL (reference sequence). The chain is built from TRBV3-1 (or the pseudogene TRBV3-2) and TRBJ1-5, with D perhaps matching TRBD1 (6 bases). This sequence was found in a middle-aged man in a cohort exposed to, infected with or recovered from COVID-19 (not recorded which). Sequencing was carried out using PBMCs or T cells enriched from blood (not recorded which). The CDR3 spells CASSLGANQPQHF. The DNA of the CDR3 is TGTGCCAGCAGCCTGGGGGCCAATCAGCCCCAGCATTTT.